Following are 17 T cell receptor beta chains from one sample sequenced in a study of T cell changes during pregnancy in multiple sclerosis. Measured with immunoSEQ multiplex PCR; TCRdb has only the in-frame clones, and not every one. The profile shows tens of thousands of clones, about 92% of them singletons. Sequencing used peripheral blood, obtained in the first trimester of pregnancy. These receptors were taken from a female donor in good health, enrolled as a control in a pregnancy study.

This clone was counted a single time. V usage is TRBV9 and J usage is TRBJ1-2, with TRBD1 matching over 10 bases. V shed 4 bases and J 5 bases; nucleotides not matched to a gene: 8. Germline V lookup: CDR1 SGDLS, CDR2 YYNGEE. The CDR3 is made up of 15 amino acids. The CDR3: CASSSPRGQGYGYTF. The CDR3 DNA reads TGTGCCAGCAGCTCCCCCCGGGGACAGGGGTATGGCTACACCTTC.

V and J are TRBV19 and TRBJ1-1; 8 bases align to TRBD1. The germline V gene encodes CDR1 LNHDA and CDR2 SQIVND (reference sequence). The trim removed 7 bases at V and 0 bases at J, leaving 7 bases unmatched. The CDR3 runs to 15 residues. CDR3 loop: CASKPGTGLNTEAFF. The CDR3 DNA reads TGTGCCAGTAAACCCGGGACAGGTCTGAACACTGAAGCTTTCTTT.

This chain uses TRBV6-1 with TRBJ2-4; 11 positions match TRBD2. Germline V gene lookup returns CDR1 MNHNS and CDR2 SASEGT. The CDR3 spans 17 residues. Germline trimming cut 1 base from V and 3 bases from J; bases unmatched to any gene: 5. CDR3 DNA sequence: TGTGCCAGCAGTGAAGTTGTAGCGGGAGGGGTCAAAAACATTCAGTACTTC. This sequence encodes CASSEVVAGGVKNIQYF.

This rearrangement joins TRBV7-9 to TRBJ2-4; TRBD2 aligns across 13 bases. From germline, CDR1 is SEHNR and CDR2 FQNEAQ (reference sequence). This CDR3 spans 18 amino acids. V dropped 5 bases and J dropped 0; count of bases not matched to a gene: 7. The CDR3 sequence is CASSRTSGGSLAKNIQYF. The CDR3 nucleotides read TGTGCCAGCAGCCGGACTAGCGGGGGTTCACTAGCCAAAAACATTCAGTACTTC.

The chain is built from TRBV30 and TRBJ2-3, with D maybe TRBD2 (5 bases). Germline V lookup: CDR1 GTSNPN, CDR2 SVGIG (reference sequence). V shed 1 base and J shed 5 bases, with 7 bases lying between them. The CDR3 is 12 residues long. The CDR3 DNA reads TGTGCCTGGAGTGCAGGAGGAGATACGCAGTATTTT. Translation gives CAWSAGGDTQYF.

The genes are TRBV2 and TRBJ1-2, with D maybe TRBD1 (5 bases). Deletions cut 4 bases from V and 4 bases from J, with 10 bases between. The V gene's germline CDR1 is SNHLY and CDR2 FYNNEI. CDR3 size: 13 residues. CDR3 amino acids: CASSVTGSYGYTF. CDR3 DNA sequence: TGTGCCAGCAGTGTCACAGGATCCTATGGCTACACCTTC. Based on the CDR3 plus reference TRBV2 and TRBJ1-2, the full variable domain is EPEVTQTPSHQVTQMGQEVILRCVPISNHLYFYWYRQILGQKVEFLVSFYNNEISEKSEIFDDQFSVERPDGSNFTLKIRSTKLEDSAMYFCASSVTGSYGYTFGSGTRLTVV.

Here the CDR3 DNA reads TGTGCCATCAGTGACGGGACAGGGCCTAACTATGGCTACACCTTC. Its protein product is CAISDGTGPNYGYTF. The chain links TRBV10-3 to TRBJ1-2; 9 nucleotides match TRBD1. The CDR3 totals 15 residues. Germline-derived CDR1 and CDR2 are ENHRY and SYGVKD. The V and J ends lost 3 bases and 0 bases, in that order; junction bases with no gene match: 2.

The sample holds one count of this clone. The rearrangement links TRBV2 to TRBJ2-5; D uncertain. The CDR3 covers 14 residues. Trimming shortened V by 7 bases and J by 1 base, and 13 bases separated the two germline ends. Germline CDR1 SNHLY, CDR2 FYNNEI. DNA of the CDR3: TGTGCCAGCAACAAAAGAGGTCCCCAAGAGACCCAGTACTTC. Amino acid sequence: CASNKRGPQETQYF.

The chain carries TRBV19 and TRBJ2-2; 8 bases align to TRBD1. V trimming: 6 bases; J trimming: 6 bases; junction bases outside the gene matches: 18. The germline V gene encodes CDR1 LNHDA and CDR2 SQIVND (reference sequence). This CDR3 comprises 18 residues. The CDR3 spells CASRVRGRGAGMSGELFF. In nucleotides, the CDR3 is TGTGCCAGTAGAGTCAGGGGGCGCGGGGCGGGGATGTCCGGGGAGCTGTTTTTT.

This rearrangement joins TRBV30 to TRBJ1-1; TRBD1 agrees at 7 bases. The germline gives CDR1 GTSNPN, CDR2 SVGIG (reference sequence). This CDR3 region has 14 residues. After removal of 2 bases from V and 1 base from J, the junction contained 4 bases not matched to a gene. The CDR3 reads CAWSIQGGNTEAFF. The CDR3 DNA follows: TGTGCCTGGAGTATCCAGGGGGGGAACACTGAAGCTTTCTTT.

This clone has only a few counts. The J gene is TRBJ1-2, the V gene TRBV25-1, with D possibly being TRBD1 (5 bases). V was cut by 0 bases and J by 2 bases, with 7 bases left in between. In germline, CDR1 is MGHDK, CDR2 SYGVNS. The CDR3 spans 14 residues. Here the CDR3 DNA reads TGTGCCAGCAGTGAATATCACAGGAACTATGGCTACACCTTC. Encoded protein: CASSEYHRNYGYTF.

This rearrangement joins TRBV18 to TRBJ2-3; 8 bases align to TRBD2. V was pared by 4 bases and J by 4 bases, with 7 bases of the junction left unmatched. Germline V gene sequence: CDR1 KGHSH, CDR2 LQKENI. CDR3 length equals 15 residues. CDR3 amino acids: CASSHQRERADTQYF. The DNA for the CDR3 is TGTGCCAGCTCACACCAGCGGGAGAGGGCAGATACGCAGTATTTT.

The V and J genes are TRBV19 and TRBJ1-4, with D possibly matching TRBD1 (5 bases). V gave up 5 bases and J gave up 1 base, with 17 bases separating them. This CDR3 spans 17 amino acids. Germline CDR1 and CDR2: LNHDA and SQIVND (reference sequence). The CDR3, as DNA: TGTGCCAGTAGTTCCCCATCGGTAGGGGTAACTAATGAAAAACTGTTTTTT. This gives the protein CASSSPSVGVTNEKLFF.

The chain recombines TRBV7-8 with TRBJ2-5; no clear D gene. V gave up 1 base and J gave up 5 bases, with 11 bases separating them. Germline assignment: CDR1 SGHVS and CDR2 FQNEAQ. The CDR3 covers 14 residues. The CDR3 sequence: CASSLEPGIETQYF. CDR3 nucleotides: TGTGCCAGCAGCTTAGAACCGGGTATTGAGACCCAGTACTTC. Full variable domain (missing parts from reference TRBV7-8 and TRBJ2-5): GAGVSQSPRYKVAKRGQDVALRCDPISGHVSLFWYQQALGQGPEFLTYFQNEAQLDKSGLPSDRFFAERPEGSVSTLKIQRTQQEDSAVYLCASSLEPGIETQYFGPGTRLLVL.

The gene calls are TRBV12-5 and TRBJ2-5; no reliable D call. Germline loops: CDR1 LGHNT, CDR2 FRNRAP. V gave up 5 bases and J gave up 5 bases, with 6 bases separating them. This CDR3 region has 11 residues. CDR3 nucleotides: TGTGCTAGTGGTCCACGGGAGACCCAGTACTTC. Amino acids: CASGPRETQYF.

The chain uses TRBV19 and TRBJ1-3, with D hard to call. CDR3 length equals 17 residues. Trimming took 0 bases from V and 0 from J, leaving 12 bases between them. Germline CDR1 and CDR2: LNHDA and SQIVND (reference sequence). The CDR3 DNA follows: TGTGCCAGTAGTATAGATCTTGAGGAAAGCTCTGGAAACACCATATATTTT. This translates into CASSIDLEESSGNTIYF.

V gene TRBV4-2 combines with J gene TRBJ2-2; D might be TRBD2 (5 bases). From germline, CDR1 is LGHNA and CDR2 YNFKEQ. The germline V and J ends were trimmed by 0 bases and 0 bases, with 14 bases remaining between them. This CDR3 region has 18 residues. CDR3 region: CASSQELGAATNTGELFF. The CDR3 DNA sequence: TGTGCCAGCAGCCAAGAATTGGGAGCCGCTACGAACACCGGGGAGCTGTTTTTT.